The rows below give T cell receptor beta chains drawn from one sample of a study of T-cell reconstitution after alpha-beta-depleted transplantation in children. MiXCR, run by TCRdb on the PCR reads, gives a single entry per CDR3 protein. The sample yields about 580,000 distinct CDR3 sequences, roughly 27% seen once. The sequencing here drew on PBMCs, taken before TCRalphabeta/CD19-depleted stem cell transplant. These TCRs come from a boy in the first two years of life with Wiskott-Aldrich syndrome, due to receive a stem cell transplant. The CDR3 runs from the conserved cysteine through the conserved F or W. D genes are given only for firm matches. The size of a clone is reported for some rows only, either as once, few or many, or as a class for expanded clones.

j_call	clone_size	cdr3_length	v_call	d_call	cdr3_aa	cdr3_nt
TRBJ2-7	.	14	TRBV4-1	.	CASSQATDTYEQYF	TGCGCCAGCAGCCAAGCGACAGACACCTACGAGCAGTACTTC
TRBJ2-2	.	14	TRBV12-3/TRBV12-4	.	CASSLSSGVGELFF	TGTGCCAGCAGTTTATCTTCAGGGGTCGGGGAGCTGTTTTTT
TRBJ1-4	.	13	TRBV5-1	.	CASSFTGNEKLFF	TGCGCCAGCAGCTTCACGGGTAATGAAAAACTGTTTTTT
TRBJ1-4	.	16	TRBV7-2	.	CASSLMGGTTNEKLFF	TGTGCCAGCAGCTTAATGGGGGGGACCACTAATGAAAAACTGTTTTTT
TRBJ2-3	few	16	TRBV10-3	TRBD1	CAISERTGGDTDTQYF	TGTGCCATCAGTGAGCGGACAGGGGGGGACACAGATACGCAGTATTTT
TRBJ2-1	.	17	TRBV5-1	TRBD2	CASSFRASGSSYNEQFF	TGCGCCAGCAGCTTTCGGGCTAGCGGGAGCTCCTACAATGAGCAGTTCTTC
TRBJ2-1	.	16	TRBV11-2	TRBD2	CASSQGGGRASDEQFF	TGTGCCAGCAGCCAGGGGGGCGGGAGGGCCTCGGATGAGCAGTTCTTC
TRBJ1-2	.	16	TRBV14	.	CASSPQSAGAGYGYTF	TGTGCCAGCAGCCCCCAAAGTGCAGGGGCAGGCTATGGCTACACCTTC
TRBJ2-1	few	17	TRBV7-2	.	CASSSGWGSGPYNEQFF	TGTGCCAGCAGCTCAGGGTGGGGGAGCGGCCCTTACAATGAGCAGTTCTTC
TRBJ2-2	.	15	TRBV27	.	CASSYLSSLTGELFF	TGTGCCAGCAGTTACTTGTCTTCTCTTACCGGGGAGCTGTTTTTT
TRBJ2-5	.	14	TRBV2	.	CASSPGRRVETQYF	TGTGCCAGCAGTCCCGGGAGAAGAGTAGAGACCCAGTACTTC
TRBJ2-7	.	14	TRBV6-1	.	CASSPGTIVYEQYF	TGTGCCAGCAGCCCCGGGACGATAGTCTACGAGCAGTACTTC
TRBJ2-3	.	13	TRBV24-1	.	CATSGAPPDTQYF	TGTGCCACCAGTGGTGCTCCGCCAGATACGCAGTATTTT
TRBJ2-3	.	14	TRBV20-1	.	CSAIRVRHTDTQYF	TGCAGTGCTATTCGAGTCCGACACACAGATACGCAGTATTTT
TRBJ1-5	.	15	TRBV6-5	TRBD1	CASSYWDRAFEPQHF	TGTGCCAGCAGTTACTGGGACAGGGCTTTCGAGCCCCAGCATTTT
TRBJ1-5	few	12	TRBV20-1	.	CSAYRGNQPQHF	TGCAGTGCCTACAGGGGCAATCAGCCCCAGCATTTT
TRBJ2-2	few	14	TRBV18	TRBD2	CASSPRTSSGELFF	TGTGCCAGCTCACCGCGGACTAGCAGCGGGGAGCTGTTTTTT
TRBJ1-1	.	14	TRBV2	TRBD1	CASSETGPHTEAFF	TGTGCCAGCTCCGAGACAGGGCCGCACACTGAAGCTTTCTTT
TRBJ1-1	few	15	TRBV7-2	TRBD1	CASSLFGTVNTEAFF	TGTGCCAGCAGCTTATTTGGGACAGTGAACACTGAAGCTTTCTTT
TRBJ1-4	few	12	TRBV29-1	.	CSAGASWEKLFF	TGCAGCGCAGGGGCCTCGTGGGAAAAACTGTTTTTT
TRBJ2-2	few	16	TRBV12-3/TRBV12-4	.	CASSLGNGIHTGELFF	TGTGCCAGCAGTTTAGGGAACGGGATCCACACCGGGGAGCTGTTTTTT
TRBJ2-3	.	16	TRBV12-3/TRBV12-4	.	CASSPPGLFSTDTQYF	TGTGCCAGCAGTCCCCCGGGGCTGTTTAGCACAGATACGCAGTATTTT
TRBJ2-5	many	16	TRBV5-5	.	CASSPSYGGTQETQYF	TGTGCCAGCAGCCCCTCCTATGGAGGGACCCAAGAGACCCAGTACTTC
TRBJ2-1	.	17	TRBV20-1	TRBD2	CSVTSWGGESGYNEQFF	TGCAGTGTGACGTCCTGGGGAGGGGAGTCTGGATACAATGAGCAGTTCTTC
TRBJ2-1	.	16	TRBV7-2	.	CASSSRLALDTNEQFF	TGTGCCAGCAGCTCCCGGCTAGCCCTTGATACGAATGAGCAGTTCTTC
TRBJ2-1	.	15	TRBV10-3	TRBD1	CAIRGDRGRINEQFF	TGTGCCATCAGGGGAGACAGGGGGCGAATCAATGAGCAGTTCTTC
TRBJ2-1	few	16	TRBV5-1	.	CASSSTMSSSYNEQFF	TGCGCCAGCAGCTCTACTATGTCGTCCTCCTACAATGAGCAGTTCTTC
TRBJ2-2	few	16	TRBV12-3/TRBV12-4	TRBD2	CASRPSGVANTGELFF	TGTGCCAGCAGGCCTAGCGGGGTCGCGAACACCGGGGAGCTGTTTTTT
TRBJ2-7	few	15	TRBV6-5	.	CASSYWDASSYEQYF	TGTGCCAGCAGTTACTGGGACGCAAGCTCCTACGAGCAGTACTTC
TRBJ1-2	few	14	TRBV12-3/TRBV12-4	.	CASSHTNGLYGYTF	TGTGCCAGCAGCCACACGAACGGGCTCTATGGCTACACCTTC
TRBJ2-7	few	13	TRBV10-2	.	CASSKRDLDEQYF	TGCGCCAGCAGTAAGAGGGATCTCGACGAGCAGTACTTC
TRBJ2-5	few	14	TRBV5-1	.	CASSLVVREETQYF	TGCGCCAGCAGCTTGGTCGTAAGGGAAGAGACCCAGTACTTC
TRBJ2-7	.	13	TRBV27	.	CASSPLNPYEQYF	TGTGCCAGCAGTCCCCTGAATCCCTACGAGCAGTACTTC
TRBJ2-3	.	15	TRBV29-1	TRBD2	CSVVGLAGVSDTQYF	TGCAGCGTTGTGGGACTAGCGGGAGTCTCAGATACGCAGTATTTT
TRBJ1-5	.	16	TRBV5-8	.	CASSLVGNQGNQPQHF	TGTGCCAGCAGCTTGGTCGGGAATCAGGGCAATCAGCCCCAGCATTTT
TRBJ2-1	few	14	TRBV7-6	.	CASRSGPSYNEQFF	TGTGCCAGCAGGTCGGGGCCCTCTTACAATGAGCAGTTCTTC
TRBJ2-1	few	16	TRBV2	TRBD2	CASKALAGELFNEQFF	TGTGCCAGCAAAGCGTTAGCGGGAGAATTATTCAATGAGCAGTTCTTC
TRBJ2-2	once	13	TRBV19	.	CASSIQVGGELFF	TGTGCCAGTAGTATACAAGTTGGCGGGGAGCTGTTTTTT
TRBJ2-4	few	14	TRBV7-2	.	CASSRDQAGNIQYF	TGTGCCAGCAGCCGGGACCAGGCAGGGAACATTCAGTACTTC
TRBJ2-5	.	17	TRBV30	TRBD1	CAWSVPGTGRSQETQYF	TGTGCCTGGAGTGTACCTGGGACAGGCAGAAGCCAAGAGACCCAGTACTTC
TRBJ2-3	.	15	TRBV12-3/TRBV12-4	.	CASSFPTASTDTQYF	TGTGCCAGCAGTTTCCCGACAGCTAGCACAGATACGCAGTATTTT